The 29 T cell receptor beta chains given below trace back to one sample, sequenced in a study of T cells in Graves' hyperthyroidism and ophthalmopathy. RNA transcripts served as the template for amplifying TCR beta CDR3 regions. The HTBI primer set was used in a first-round RT-PCR of the TCR CDR3. TCRdb ran MiXCR on the multiplex PCR reads and lists one entry per CDR3 protein. In the table there are about 760,000 distinct CDR3 sequences, 30% to 40% of which are singletons. The specimen was blood. All receptors come from a woman aged 40 to 49 with Graves' hyperthyroidism.

This clonotype was counted ten times or more. V is TRBV10-3 and J is TRBJ2-2; 7 bases match TRBD1. This CDR3 spans 16 amino acids. The V segment lost 4 bases and the J segment 2 bases; nucleotides outside the gene matches: 7. In germline, CDR1 is ENHRY, CDR2 SYGVKD. The CDR3 loop is CAISVARTGNTGELFF. The CDR3 DNA is TGTGCCATCAGTGTTGCCAGGACAGGTAACACCGGGGAGCTGTTTTTT.

This clonotype was found many times. Written as DNA, the CDR3 is TGTGCCAGCAAGAGGACTAGCGGGTACGCGAACACCGGGGAGCTGTTTTTT. This gives the protein CASKRTSGYANTGELFF. The chain carries TRBV7-9 and TRBJ2-2; TRBD2 matches 11 bases. The V gene end was trimmed by 7 bases and the J gene end by 0 bases; junction bases not matched to a gene: 7. The germline CDR1 and CDR2 sequences are SEHNR and FQNEAQ (reference sequence). This CDR3 has 17 amino acids.

Only a few counts were recorded for this clonotype. The chain combines TRBV9 with TRBJ1-3; D possibly corresponds to TRBD1 (5 bases). V lost 3 bases, J lost 3 bases, and 13 bases lay in between. CDR1 SGDLS and CDR2 YYNGEE come from the germline V gene. The CDR3 has 15 amino acids. The chain's CDR3 is CASSAGGAGGNTIYF. The DNA of the CDR3 is TGTGCCAGCAGCGCCGGGGGAGCCGGTGGAAACACCATATATTTT.

CDR3 loop: CAISDEQGKETQYF. The CDR3, as DNA: TGTGCCATCAGTGACGAACAGGGGAAAGAGACCCAGTACTTC. The gene calls are TRBV10-3 and TRBJ2-5, with 7 bases aligning to TRBD1. Germline V CDR1 and CDR2: ENHRY, SYGVKD. There are 14 residues in the CDR3. Unmatched junction bases numbered 4, after V lost 3 bases and J lost 3 bases.

About this clonotype itself: An end of the junction does not agree with germline; a read error may underlie this. The chain combines TRBV10-3 with TRBJ1-2; TRBD1 matches at 7 bases. The germline CDR1 and CDR2 sequences are ENHRY and SYGVKD. The CDR3 is 15 residues long. The CDR3 here is CASSSGQDSMLGYTF. In nucleotides, the CDR3 is TGTGCCAGCAGTTCAGGACAGGATTCTATGTTGGGCTACACCTTC.

The J gene is TRBJ1-4, the V gene TRBV6-5; the match to TRBD1 covers 7 bases. This CDR3 comprises 15 residues. J was trimmed by 8 bases and V by 6 bases; bases with no gene match: 12. Germline CDR1 reads MNHEY; CDR2 reads SVGAGI. The CDR3 DNA reads as TGTGCCAGCAGCCCTACTCCAGGGGGTGGGGAAAAACTGTTTTTT. It is translated as CASSPTPGGGEKLFF.

Turning to this clonotype: A much larger clone sits a single nucleotide away, making a read error possible. This sequence joins TRBV20-1 and TRBJ1-2, with D perhaps matching TRBD1 (5 bases). The V end was cut by 3 bases, the J end by 6 bases, with 17 bases between. The CDR3 covers 14 residues. CDR1 is DFQATT, CDR2 SNEGSKA, per germline (reference sequence). CDR3 DNA: TGCAGTGCTAGTGGGACCTCGGCTCTCCATGGCTACACCTTC. Translating it yields CSASGTSALHGYTF.

About this clonotype: A much larger clone lies one base from this, so it may be a read error. V gene TRBV20-1 combines with J gene TRBJ1-4, with a possible D match to TRBD1 (5 bases). Per germline, CDR1 DFQATT and CDR2 SNEGSKA (reference sequence). The CDR3 sequence is 14 residues long. The CDR3 DNA reads as TGCAGTGCCACTGGGGCAGCAACTAATGAAAAACTGTCTTTT. Its protein product is CSATGAATNEKLSF.

J is TRBJ2-2 and V is TRBV6-5, with TRBD1 identical over 8 bases. Trimming cost V 0 bases and J 5 bases; bases outside gene matches: 11. Germline V CDR1 and CDR2: MNHEY, SVGAGI. The CDR3 has 18 amino acids. In DNA form, the CDR3 reads TGTGCCAGCAGTTACTCGAGACGGTGGACAGGGAGGACCGGGGAGCTGTTTTTT. Its translation is CASSYSRRWTGRTGELFF.

This chain joins TRBV9 and TRBJ2-7; 10 bases are shared with TRBD1. J lost 5 bases, V lost 7 bases, and 15 bases had no gene match. The CDR3 loop spans 16 amino acids. Germline V lookup: CDR1 SGDLS, CDR2 YYNGEE. Written as DNA, the CDR3 is TGTGCCAGCTCACGCTCTGCCGGGACAGGGGATCACGAGCAGTACTTC. Protein sequence: CASSRSAGTGDHEQYF.

This clonotype was seen repeatedly, ten times or more. This rearrangement joins TRBV7-2 to TRBJ2-2; 7 bases are shared with TRBD1. V shed 6 bases, J shed 15 bases, and the junction held 7 bases outside the gene matches. Germline CDR1 and CDR2: SGHTA and FQGNSA. CDR3 length equals 11 residues. The CDR3 spells CASSRTGSVFF. The CDR3 region has the DNA TGTGCCAGCAGTCGGACAGGCAGCGTGTTTTTT.

This clonotype was detected ten times or more. This sequence joins TRBV7-3 and TRBJ1-1; TRBD1 agrees at 7 bases. The J segment lost 3 bases and the V segment lost 6 bases, leaving 4 bases of the junction unmatched. CDR3 length equals 13 residues. Looked up from germline, CDR1 is SGHTA and CDR2 is FQGTGA. The CDR3 DNA follows: TGTGCCAGCAGTTCCCAGGGGGACACTGAAGCTTTCTTT. This codes for CASSSQGDTEAFF. Drawing the rest from reference TRBV7-3 and TRBJ1-1, the complete variable domain is GAGVSQTPSNKVTEKGKYVELRCDPISGHTALYWYRQSLGQGPEFLIYFQGTGAADDSGLPNDRFFAVRPEGSVSTLKIQRTERGDSAVYLCASSSQGDTEAFFGQGTRLTVV.

The chain combines TRBV7-9 with TRBJ1-1; 10 bases are shared with TRBD1. Germline V gene data show CDR1 as SEHNR and CDR2 as FQNEAQ (reference sequence). The CDR3 has 16 amino acids. J gave up 3 bases and V 3 bases, and 7 bases lay outside the gene matches. The CDR3 here is CASSLSGTGEDTEAFF. As DNA, the CDR3 is TGTGCCAGCAGCTTGTCCGGGACAGGGGAAGACACTGAAGCTTTCTTT.

In this sample, this clonotype turned up a few times. The rearrangement uses TRBV7-8 and TRBJ2-2; D gene uncertain. Germline loops: CDR1 SGHVS, CDR2 FQNEAQ. The ends were cut back, 5 bases at V and 6 bases at J, with 13 bases in the middle. The CDR3 extends over 14 amino acids. CDR3 nucleotide sequence: TGTGCCAGCAGCCAAACCCAAGGTCCCGGGGAGCTGTTTTTT. It specifies CASSQTQGPGELFF.

The chain is built from TRBV11-2 and TRBJ1-5; 7 bases align to TRBD1. The CDR3 sequence is 16 residues long. Germline V gene sequence: CDR1 SGHAT, CDR2 FQNNGV. Unmatched junction bases numbered 8, after V lost 6 bases and J lost 0 bases. DNA for the CDR3: TGTGCCAGCAGGGCCGGGACAGACTATAGCAATCAGCCCCAGCATTTT. Translation gives CASRAGTDYSNQPQHF.

This clonotype was found a few times. The chain uses TRBV12-3 or TRBV12-4 and TRBJ2-5; 11 bases are a match to TRBD2. The CDR3 totals 16 residues. J lost 2 bases, V lost 5 bases, and 7 bases had no gene match. As DNA, the CDR3 is TGTGCCAGCAGTCCGGGTGTAGCGGGGGGGCAAGAGACCCAGTACTTC. Translated, it gives CASSPGVAGGQETQYF.

V is TRBV29-1 and J is TRBJ2-7; 9 bases are a match to TRBD2. Germline V CDR1 and CDR2: SQVTM, ANQGSEA. V was clipped by 1 base and J by 7 bases; unmatched bases: 5. This CDR3 region has 13 residues. In DNA form, the CDR3 reads TGCAGCGTTGAAGGACTAGCGGTACAGGAGCAGTACTTC. This gives the protein CSVEGLAVQEQYF.

In this sample, this clonotype turned up many times. The chain employs TRBV2 and TRBJ1-2; no clear D. This CDR3 comprises 13 residues. Germline values: CDR1 SNHLY, CDR2 FYNNEI. The V and J ends lost 3 bases and 2 bases respectively, with 7 bases between them. In DNA, the CDR3 is TGTGCCAGCAGTGAGGGAGCCAACTATGGCTACACCTTC. It is translated as CASSEGANYGYTF.

For this clonotype: Given the absence of the conserved phenylalanine or tryptophan at the CDR3 end, a read error is likely. The chain combines TRBV25-1 with TRBJ1-1; the D is unclear. This CDR3 has 11 amino acids. V was cut by 6 bases and J by 5 bases, with 7 bases left in between. Per germline, CDR1 MGHDK and CDR2 SYGVNS. The CDR3 reads CASSWLTEAFS. DNA of the CDR3: TGTGCCAGCAGCTGGTTGACTGAAGCTTTCTCT.

This chain connects TRBV10-3 to TRBJ2-2, with TRBD2 identical over 8 bases. This CDR3 spans 14 amino acids. The V gene's germline CDR1 is ENHRY and CDR2 SYGVKD. Trimming at V came to 3 bases and at J to 4 bases, leaving 1 base not matched to a gene. DNA for the CDR3: TGTGCCATCAGTGACGGGGGGGCCACCGGGGAGCTGTTTTTT. Its protein is CAISDGGATGELFF.

This clonotype was recorded many times. V usage is TRBV19 and J usage is TRBJ2-7; D possibly corresponds to TRBD1 (6 bases). Trimming removed 6 bases from V and 5 bases from J, with 17 bases in between. Germline-derived CDR1 and CDR2 are LNHDA and SQIVND (reference sequence). The CDR3 runs to 14 residues. CDR3 sequence (DNA): TGTGCCAGTAGGTGCAGGACAGACCCTCACGAGCAGTACTTC. Translated, it gives CASRCRTDPHEQYF.

Ten or more counts support this clonotype. The CDR3: CATSDSSGAYQETQYF. As DNA, the CDR3 is TGTGCCACCAGTGATTCTAGCGGGGCGTACCAAGAGACCCAGTACTTC. The rearrangement uses TRBV24-1 and TRBJ2-5, with TRBD2 identical over 9 bases. CDR3 length: 16 residues. The V gene end was trimmed by 2 bases and the J gene end by 0 bases; junction bases not matched to a gene: 3. CDR1 and CDR2 (germline): KGHDR, SFDVKD.

Many counts were recorded for this clonotype. This rearrangement joins TRBV2 to TRBJ1-4; weak D call: TRBD1 (5 bases). This CDR3 is built from 12 residues. V lost 11 bases and J 8 bases, leaving 15 bases between the germline ends. From germline, CDR1 is SNHLY and CDR2 FYNNEI. The CDR3 sequence is CALGGTVEKLFF. In nucleotides, the CDR3 is TGTGCCCTAGGAGGGACCGTAGAAAAACTGTTTTTT.

As for this clonotype: One end of the junction is discordant with germline, which a read error may explain. The CDR3 DNA follows: TGTGCCAGCAGTTACCCTATCCTACGGGAGACTACCTGGGAGCTGTTTTTT. It encodes CASSYPILRETTWELFF. The chain combines TRBV10-3 with TRBJ2-2; possibly TRBD2 for D (6 bases). Per germline, CDR1 ENHRY and CDR2 SYGVKD. The CDR3 runs to 17 residues.

The rearrangement uses TRBV19 and TRBJ1-2; 10 positions agree with TRBD1. The CDR3 is 14 residues long. Losses at the gene ends were 6 bases for V and 7 bases for J; bases not matched to a gene: 8. The V gene's germline CDR1 is LNHDA and CDR2 SQIVND (reference sequence). CDR3 amino acids: CASSPTGGSGGYTF. The CDR3, as DNA: TGTGCCAGTAGCCCGACAGGGGGCTCGGGTGGCTACACCTTC.

The chain links TRBV19 to TRBJ1-2; D remains ambiguous. The germline V gene has CDR1 LNHDA and CDR2 SQIVND (reference sequence). Trimming removed 6 bases at V and 3 bases at J, with 11 bases between. The CDR3 is 13 residues long. DNA for the CDR3: TGTGCCAGTAGGACGGCTAGGGACTATGGCTACACCTTC. This translates into CASRTARDYGYTF.

The chain recombines TRBV28 with TRBJ2-7; 7 bases are shared with TRBD1. Looked up from germline, CDR1 is MDHEN and CDR2 is SYDVKM. This CDR3 region has 15 residues. With V trimmed by 7 bases and J by 4 bases, 13 bases remained unmatched. CDR3: CASNAYRGSTYEQYF. The CDR3 DNA reads TGTGCCAGCAACGCATACAGGGGCTCCACGTACGAGCAGTACTTC.

V is TRBV9 and J is TRBJ1-1; D is unclear. The CDR3 has 12 amino acids. CDR1 and CDR2 (germline): SGDLS, YYNGEE. V was clipped by 4 bases and J by 6 bases, with 10 bases between them. In DNA, the CDR3 is TGTGCCAGCAGCCCCCCCCCGGCTGAAGCTTTCTTT. This encodes CASSPPPAEAFF. Full variable domain (remainder filled in from reference TRBV9 and TRBJ1-1): DSGVTQTPKHLITATGQRVTLRCSPRSGDLSVYWYQQSLDQGLQFLIQYYNGEERAKGNILERFSAQQFPDLHSELNLSSLELGDSALYFCASSPPPAEAFFGQGTRLTVV.

This clonotype came up a few times. The V call is TRBV9, the J call TRBJ2-2; perhaps D is TRBD1 or TRBD2 (5 bases each). From germline, CDR1 is SGDLS and CDR2 YYNGEE. This CDR3 comprises 17 residues. Trimming took 0 bases from V and 0 from J, leaving 12 bases between them. CDR3 DNA: TGTGCCAGCAGCGTAGGAGGTCGGGGCACGAACACCGGGGAGCTGTTTTTT. This gives the protein CASSVGGRGTNTGELFF.